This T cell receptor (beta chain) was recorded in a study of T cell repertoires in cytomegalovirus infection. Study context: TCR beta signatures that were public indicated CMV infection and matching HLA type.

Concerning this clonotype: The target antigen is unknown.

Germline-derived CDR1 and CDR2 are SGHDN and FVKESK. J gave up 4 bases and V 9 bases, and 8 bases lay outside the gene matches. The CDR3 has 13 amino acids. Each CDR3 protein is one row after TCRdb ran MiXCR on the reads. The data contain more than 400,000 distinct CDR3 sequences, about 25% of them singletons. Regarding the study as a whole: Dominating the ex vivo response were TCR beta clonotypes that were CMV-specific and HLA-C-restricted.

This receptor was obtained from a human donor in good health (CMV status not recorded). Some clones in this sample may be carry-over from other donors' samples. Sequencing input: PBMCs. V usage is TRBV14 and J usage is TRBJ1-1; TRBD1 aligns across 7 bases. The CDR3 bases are TGTGCCAGACACACAGGGGTGAGCACTGAAGCTTTCTTT. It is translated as CARHTGVSTEAFF.